This T cell receptor (beta chain) was recovered during a study of blood T cells in healthy people across ages. This clonotype was seen a few times. Its ends do not fully match the called genes, so a read error is possible. A J-beta primer mix and a sample-barcoded 5' primer were used in a second PCR of about 6 to 12 cycles. TCRdb re-called the 5' RACE reads with MiXCR, one entry per CDR3 protein. The sample includes 780,000 or so distinct CDR3 sequences, approximately 53% seen only once; the top ten take roughly 25%. The CDR3 extends over 14 amino acids. The chain uses TRBV12-3 or TRBV12-4 and TRBJ2-7; D not certain. The sequenced material came from blood. The receptor was derived from a man aged 40-49 years in good health. CDR3 DNA sequence: TGTGCTAGCAGTTTACTACAGACTCACGGCGAGCAGTACTTC. This codes for CASSLLQTHGEQYF.